This section outlines one T cell receptor beta chain sequence together with its context. Its antigen is currently unknown. Per the original methods: As immunoSEQ supplied junction-only sequences (without quality scores), filtering differed. Libraries were prepared by immunoSEQ multiplex PCR; TCRdb keeps only in-frame clonotypes and omits some of them. V and J calls plus clone size are reproduced from that table; the DNA served to infer D and trimming. Of approximately 600,000 clones listed, around 96% were seen once; the top ten hold around 0.11%. The source of the sample is a study of shared clonotypes between healthy human individuals. Across the whole study: Per donor, CD8 memory used one plate, CD8 naive used two, CD4 memory used three and CD4 naive used three.

Overall study results and limits: In contrast to clonotypes shared by all four donors, non-shared clonotypes had lower generation probabilities.

CD45RO-negative CD8 cells positively selected for CCR7 made up the naive population, which excluded terminally differentiated effector memory CD45RA+ cells. The CDR3 has 15 amino acids. CDR1 is LNHDA and CDR2 is SQIVND in the germline V gene (reference sequence). Trimming removed 7 bases at V and 0 bases at J, with 14 bases between. This clonotype was sampled from a woman in her 30s in good health. The material sequenced was naive CD8+ T cells sorted from blood. V gene TRBV19 combines with J gene TRBJ2-3; D gene unclear. In DNA, the CDR3 is TGTGCCAGTACCTCCGGACGTTTTAGCACAGATACGCAGTATTTT. Translation gives CASTSGRFSTDTQYF.